These T cell receptor beta chains were read from a single sample in a study of patients and donors after allogeneic stem cell transplantation. MiXCR, run by TCRdb on the RT-PCR reads, gives a single entry per CDR3 protein. The sample holds about 960,000 distinct CDR3 sequences; about a sixth are singletons and the top ten take 5% to 6.5%. Sequencing was carried out using blood, either unsorted or a sorted T cell fraction (not recorded which). Receptor source: a human donor who was either an allogeneic HSCT recipient or a stem cell or donor lymphocyte infusion donor (not recorded which). It is not recorded whose cells these are; they may come from a transplant donor. The CDR3 runs from the conserved cysteine through the conserved F or W. A D gene is named only where the DNA matches it firmly. Clone size is given for some rows only: seen once, a few or many times, or a class if the clone is expanded.

cdr3_nt	cdr3_aa	v_call	j_call	d_call	clone_size	cdr3_length
TGTGCCACCAACATACAGGGGGCGTATGGCTACACCTTC	CATNIQGAYGYTF	TRBV28	TRBJ1-2	TRBD1	few	13
TGCAGCGTTGCGGGCGGTGGGAATTCACCTCTCCACTTT	CSVAGGGNSPLHF	TRBV29-1	TRBJ1-6	-	-	13
TGTGCTAGTGGTTTGGTACAGGGGCTTACCGGGGAGCTGTTTTTT	CASGLVQGLTGELFF	TRBV12-5	TRBJ2-2	TRBD1	-	15
TGTGCCTGGAGTGCGGGAGGACAAGAGACCCAGTACTTC	CAWSAGGQETQYF	TRBV30	TRBJ2-5	TRBD2	few	13
TGCGCCAGCAGCCAAGGGAGGAGCAATGAGCAGTTCTTC	CASSQGRSNEQFF	TRBV4-1	TRBJ2-1	-	few	13
TGTGCCAGCAGACTAGAAGCGGCGGAAGAAGAGACCCAGTACTTC	CASRLEAAEEETQYF	TRBV11-1	TRBJ2-5	-	once	15
TGTGCCAGCAGCCCCTACGAGGAGGGGGGTACGCAGTATTTT	CASSPYEEGGTQYF	TRBV7-9	TRBJ2-3	-	-	14
TGTGCCAGCAGCGGGCTAGCGGGAGGTGGAGAGACCCAGTACTTC	CASSGLAGGGETQYF	TRBV9	TRBJ2-5	TRBD2	few	15
TGCAGTGCTCCGGGACAGGGGGTCGGTAACTATGGCTACACCTTC	CSAPGQGVGNYGYTF	TRBV20-1	TRBJ1-2	TRBD1	-	15
TGTGCCAGCAGCTCGAGGGACCCCGTCTACGAGCAGTACTTC	CASSSRDPVYEQYF	TRBV5-6	TRBJ2-7	-	-	14
TGTGCCAGCAGTTTAACAGGGGTGGAAGGCTACACCTTC	CASSLTGVEGYTF	TRBV12-3/TRBV12-4	TRBJ1-2	TRBD1	few	13
TGTGCCAGCAGCTGGACTAGCGGGACCTTCGAGCAGTACTTC	CASSWTSGTFEQYF	TRBV11-2	TRBJ2-7	TRBD2	-	14
TGTGCCAGCAGCAATCAGGGGGGTAGCTCCTACAATGAGCAGTTCTTC	CASSNQGGSSYNEQFF	TRBV7-3	TRBJ2-1	-	few	16
TGTGCCAGCAGTTACCTCAGAGAGGGAAATCAAGAGACCCAGTACTTC	CASSYLREGNQETQYF	TRBV12-3/TRBV12-4	TRBJ2-5	-	few	16
TGCGCCAGCAGCTTGGATCTAGCGGGAGGCCTAAACAATGAGCAGTTCTTC	CASSLDLAGGLNNEQFF	TRBV5-1	TRBJ2-1	TRBD2	few	17
TGTGCCAGCAGTTATACAGGGGGACAGCCCCAGCATTTT	CASSYTGGQPQHF	TRBV27	TRBJ1-5	TRBD1	-	13
TGTGCCACCGGCGGGCCCGGGAAGAGCGATGAGCAGTTCTTC	CATGGPGKSDEQFF	TRBV24-1	TRBJ2-1	-	few	14
TGCAGTGCTAGTATCAGGGCGCGGGGCTACACCTTC	CSASIRARGYTF	TRBV20-1	TRBJ1-2	-	-	12
TGTGCCAGCAGCTTGGTGCAGGGGCTGGGGGCCAACGTCCTGACTTTC	CASSLVQGLGANVLTF	TRBV5-6	TRBJ2-6	-	few	16
TGTGCCAGTAGTTCGGGACAGAAACCCCAAGAGACCCAGTACTTC	CASSSGQKPQETQYF	TRBV19	TRBJ2-5	TRBD1	-	15
TGTGCCAGCAGAAGAGGACAGGGGACTTCCTACGAGCAGTACTTC	CASRRGQGTSYEQYF	TRBV7-9	TRBJ2-7	TRBD1	-	15
TGTGCCTGGAGTGTTGGAAAGCTCCTCGGGGAGCTGTTTTTT	CAWSVGKLLGELFF	TRBV30	TRBJ2-2	-	-	14
TGTGCCAGCAGTTTAGGTCTGACAGCGAGCTCCTACGAGCAGTACTTC	CASSLGLTASSYEQYF	TRBV12-3/TRBV12-4	TRBJ2-7	-	-	16
TGTGCCAGCAGCTCAGTCAGAGAGAACACTGAAGCTTTCTTT	CASSSVRENTEAFF	TRBV7-9	TRBJ1-1	-	once	14
TGTGCCAGCAGCTTTGGTGCGGGACCCGCGGCGGCACCCCTCCACTTT	CASSFGAGPAAAPLHF	TRBV11-2	TRBJ1-6	-	few	16
TGTGCCAGCAGCTATAGGACAGGGGAAAACTATGGCTACACCTTC	CASSYRTGENYGYTF	TRBV7-2	TRBJ1-2	TRBD1	-	15
TGTGCCATCAGGACAGGGGTCACTGAAGCTTTCTTT	CAIRTGVTEAFF	TRBV10-3	TRBJ1-1	TRBD1	few	12
TGTGCCAGCAGCCGACCGGGACTAGGAGACACAGATACGCAGTATTTT	CASSRPGLGDTDTQYF	TRBV2	TRBJ2-3	TRBD2	few	16
TGTGCCAGCAGTTCCGGACTAGCGGGGGCCGAGAACACCGGGGAGCTGTTTTTT	CASSSGLAGAENTGELFF	TRBV12-3/TRBV12-4	TRBJ2-2	TRBD2	few	18
TGTGCCAGCAGCAACGTGGGGGGCCGGTTGTACGAGCAGTACTTC	CASSNVGGRLYEQYF	TRBV6-1	TRBJ2-7	-	many	15
TGTGCCAGCAGCCAAGTCCAAGCTGGGGAGACCCAGTACTTC	CASSQVQAGETQYF	TRBV3-1	TRBJ2-5	-	-	14
TGTGCCAGCAGACCCAGCGGGAGTCAGACCCAGTACTTC	CASRPSGSQTQYF	TRBV27	TRBJ2-5	TRBD2	few	13
TGTGCCAGCAGTTTTGCTAGTGGCTCCTACAATGAGCAGTTCTTC	CASSFASGSYNEQFF	TRBV12-3/TRBV12-4	TRBJ2-1	-	many	15
TGCGCCAGCACGGGGGCTAGCGGGGGGGTCTTCAATGAGCAGTTCTTC	CASTGASGGVFNEQFF	TRBV5-1	TRBJ2-1	TRBD2	few	16
TGTGCCAGCAGCCCCCGTTCCCTAGCGGGATCCTACGAGCAGTACTTC	CASSPRSLAGSYEQYF	TRBV7-9	TRBJ2-7	TRBD2	few	16
TGTGCCATCAGTCCCCTACAGGGTCCAAATCAGCCCCAGCATTTT	CAISPLQGPNQPQHF	TRBV10-3	TRBJ1-5	-	-	15
TGTGCCAGCAGCCCCCCAGGAGCCAGAGGGGATGGCTACACCTTC	CASSPPGARGDGYTF	TRBV6-1	TRBJ1-2	-	-	15
TGTGCCAGCAGTTTGGGGCTAGCGGGACTCAATGAGCAGTTCTTC	CASSLGLAGLNEQFF	TRBV5-1	TRBJ2-1	TRBD2	many	15
TGTGCCATCAGGGGACAGGAGGCGAACACTGAAGCTTTCTTT	CAIRGQEANTEAFF	TRBV10-3	TRBJ1-1	TRBD1	-	14
TGTGCCAGCAGTTTAAACGGCTACTACGAGCAGTACTTC	CASSLNGYYEQYF	TRBV12-3/TRBV12-4	TRBJ2-7	-	-	13
TGTGCCAGCAGCCGCCTGGTTAGGCTAGCGGGAGTGGGCGAGCAGTACTTC	CASSRLVRLAGVGEQYF	TRBV9	TRBJ2-7	TRBD2	few	17
TGTGCCAGCAGTTACGAGGCGACACAGGGGGCAAATTCACCCCTCCACTTT	CASSYEATQGANSPLHF	TRBV6-5	TRBJ1-6	TRBD1	-	17